This T cell receptor (beta chain) was documented in a study of neoadjuvant anti-PD-1 for oral cavity cancer. Generated by immunoSEQ multiplex PCR, the TCRdb table keeps only in-frame clones and is missing some. The data hold around 62,000 clones, with more than 60% observed a single time. V was cut by 1 base and J by 4 bases, with 15 bases left in between. The CDR3 covers 16 residues. Germline assignment: CDR1 MGHRA and CDR2 YSYEKL. This chain connects TRBV4-1 to TRBJ2-3; weak D call: TRBD2 (7 bases). This TCR came from a person between 35 and 79 years old with oral cavity squamous cell carcinoma. The sample here was PBMCs, taken before nivolumab (anti-PD-1) treatment. CDR3 residues: CASSQGGGGASDTQYF. The CDR3 coding sequence is TGCGCCAGCAGCCAAGGGGGAGGGGGGGCGTCAGATACGCAGTATTTT.